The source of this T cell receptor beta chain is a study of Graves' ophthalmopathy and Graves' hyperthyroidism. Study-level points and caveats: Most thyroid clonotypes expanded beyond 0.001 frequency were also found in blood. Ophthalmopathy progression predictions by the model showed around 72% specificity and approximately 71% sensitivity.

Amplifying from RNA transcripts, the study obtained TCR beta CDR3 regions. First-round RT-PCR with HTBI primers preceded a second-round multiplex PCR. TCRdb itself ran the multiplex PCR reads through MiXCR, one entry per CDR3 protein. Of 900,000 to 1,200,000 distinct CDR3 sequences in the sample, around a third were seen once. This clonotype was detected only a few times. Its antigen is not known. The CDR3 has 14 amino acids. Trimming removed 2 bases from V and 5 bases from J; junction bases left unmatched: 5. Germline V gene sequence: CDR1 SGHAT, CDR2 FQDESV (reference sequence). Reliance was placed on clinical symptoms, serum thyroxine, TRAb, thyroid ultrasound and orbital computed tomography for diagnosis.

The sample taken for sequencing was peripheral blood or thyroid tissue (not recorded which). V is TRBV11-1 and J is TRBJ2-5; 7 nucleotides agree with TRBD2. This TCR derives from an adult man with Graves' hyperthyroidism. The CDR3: CASSLREGYETQYF. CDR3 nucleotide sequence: TGTGCCAGCAGCTTAAGGGAGGGTTATGAGACCCAGTACTTC. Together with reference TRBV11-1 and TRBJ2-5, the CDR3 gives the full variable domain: EAEVAQSPRYKITEKSQAVAFWCDPISGHATLYWYRQILGQGPELLVQFQDESVVDDSQLPKDRFSAERLKGVDSTLKIQPAELGDSAMYLCASSLREGYETQYFGPGTRLLVL.